This T cell receptor beta chain emerged from a study of HIV-infected patients and healthy controls. Study findings and constraints: MAIT alpha-chain CDR3s were frequent in healthy controls, depleted in HIV+.

Approximately 510 ng RNA was reverse transcribed with alpha and beta constant-region primers. Separate chain-specific third strand synthesis with multiplexing indices produced the alpha and beta libraries. TCRdb analysed the 5' RACE reads with MiXCR anew, one entry per CDR3 protein. There are some 20,000 distinct CDR3 sequences in the sample; over 9% occur only once, and over 8.5% lies in the top ten. The CDR3 is 14 amino acids. Trimming stripped 2 bases from V and 6 bases from J, with 11 bases between. Germline loops: CDR1 KGHSH, CDR2 LQKENI. This clonotype qualifies as medium-sized. The antigen is undetermined. Whole blood was used without fractionation, so all unsorted peripheral T cells were included.

The sample taken for sequencing was blood. The sequence was collected from an adult in good health. The chain joins TRBV18 to TRBJ1-3; no clear D gene. CDR3 bases: TGTGCCAGCTCACCAAGGAGTCCAGAAAACACCATATATTTT. It yields the protein CASSPRSPENTIYF.